These 21 T cell receptor beta chains share one sample of origin, sequenced in a study of OX40 agonist ivuxolimab in advanced cancers. Data came from immunoSEQ multiplex PCR; TCRdb stores just in-frame clones and leaves some out. The table includes tens of thousands of clones, 80% to 90% detected once. The sample was CD4+ or CD8+ T cells sorted from blood, taken in a trial of the OX40 agonist ivuxolimab. The receptors were sampled from an adult with an advanced solid tumor such as melanoma, head and neck, liver or kidney cancer.

This clone has a handful of counts. The CDR3 nucleotides read TGTGCCAGCAGTTCTGTCGCGGGAGCAGGGTACAATGAGCAGTTCTTC. Amino acids: CASSSVAGAGYNEQFF. The V and J genes are TRBV28 and TRBJ2-1; 7 bases agree with TRBD2. J lost 4 bases, V lost 4 bases, and 10 bases had no gene match. CDR3 length equals 16 residues. The germline V gene has CDR1 MDHEN and CDR2 SYDVKM.

This chain uses TRBV19 with TRBJ1-6; D is possibly TRBD1 (6 bases). The CDR3 is 16 residues long. Trimming left V 5 bases short and J 8 bases short, with 19 bases between. Germline V gene lookup returns CDR1 LNHDA and CDR2 SQIVND (reference sequence). CDR3: CASSPRDMMDYSPLHF. CDR3 DNA sequence: TGTGCCAGTAGTCCCCGGGACATGATGGATTATTCACCCCTCCACTTT.

V usage is TRBV30 and J usage is TRBJ1-4; unclear D gene. This CDR3 has 11 residues. V shed 4 bases and J shed 15 bases, with 15 bases lying between them. Germline-derived CDR1 and CDR2 are GTSNPN and SVGIG (reference sequence). The CDR3 region has the DNA TGTGCCTGGACCCTGGGCCCAAGGGTGTTTTTT. Translation gives CAWTLGPRVFF.

This sequence joins TRBV7-3 and TRBJ2-2; D is perhaps TRBD2 (7 bases). The V gene lost 5 bases and the J gene lost 3 bases, with 16 bases spanning the gap. The CDR3 extends over 16 amino acids. Germline V gene data show CDR1 as SGHTA and CDR2 as FQGTGA. In DNA form, the CDR3 reads TGTGCCAGCAGCCCCGGGGGAGGGGGTGACACCGGGGAGCTGTTTTTT. Its translation: CASSPGGGGDTGELFF.

This sequence joins TRBV5-1 and TRBJ1-4; 7 nucleotides line up with TRBD1. CDR3 length: 14 residues. V gave up 4 bases and J gave up 7 bases; unmatched junction bases: 7. Germline-derived CDR1 and CDR2 are SGHRS and YFSETQ. CDR3 sequence reads: CASSPRDRGEKLFF. The CDR3 DNA reads TGCGCCAGCAGCCCCCGGGACAGAGGTGAAAAACTGTTTTTT.

The V and J genes are TRBV7-3 and TRBJ2-2; D could derive from TRBD1 or TRBD2 (5 bases each). Per germline, CDR1 SGHTA and CDR2 FQGTGA. The CDR3 runs 13 residues. With 1 base removed from V and 7 bases from J, the gap between germline ends came to 7 bases. Here the CDR3 DNA reads TGTGCCAGCAGCTTAAGGGGGAGCGGGGAGCTGTTTTTT. Its protein product is CASSLRGSGELFF.

The CDR3 region has the DNA TGTGCCAGCAGCTTAACTAGCACATACTACAATGAGCAGTTCTTC. It encodes CASSLTSTYYNEQFF. The chain carries TRBV7-3 and TRBJ2-1; D is uncertain. This CDR3 is built from 15 residues. V was cut by 0 bases and J by 3 bases, with 9 bases left in between. CDR1 and CDR2 (germline): SGHTA, FQGTGA.

In this sample, this clone turned up a few times. The chain recombines TRBV27 with TRBJ2-3, with D perhaps matching TRBD1 (6 bases). V was cut by 4 bases and J by 4 bases, with 18 bases left in between. Germline V gene data show CDR1 as MNHEY and CDR2 as SMNVEV (reference sequence). The CDR3 totals 16 residues. The CDR3, as DNA: TGTGCCAGCAGTTCTCAACAGGGTAACACAGCAGATACGCAGTATTTT. It translates to CASSSQQGNTADTQYF.

The rearrangement uses TRBV9 and TRBJ2-7; 8 bases are a match to TRBD1. The CDR3 totals 14 residues. Germline trimming cut 2 bases from V and 3 bases from J; bases unmatched to any gene: 4. Germline V gene data show CDR1 as SGDLS and CDR2 as YYNGEE. CDR3 DNA: TGTGCCAGCAGCGTCCGGGACAGGCTCTACGAGCAGTACTTC. Amino acid sequence: CASSVRDRLYEQYF.

The V call is TRBV7-8, the J call TRBJ2-1; 7 nucleotides align to TRBD2. V shed 4 bases and J 4 bases; nucleotides not matched to a gene: 22. From germline, CDR1 is SGHVS and CDR2 FQNEAQ. This CDR3 comprises 20 residues. CDR3 in amino acids: CASSSRFSGPQTGLYNEQFF. The CDR3 DNA is TGTGCCAGCAGCTCCCGCTTTAGCGGGCCTCAAACCGGCCTATACAATGAGCAGTTCTTC. Together with reference TRBV7-8 and TRBJ2-1, the CDR3 gives the full variable domain: GAGVSQSPRYKVAKRGQDVALRCDPISGHVSLFWYQQALGQGPEFLTYFQNEAQLDKSGLPSDRFFAERPEGSVSTLKIQRTQQEDSAVYLCASSSRFSGPQTGLYNEQFFGPGTRLTVL.

J is TRBJ2-1 and V is TRBV19; the D gene is possibly TRBD2 (5 bases). CDR3 length: 15 residues. The V gene's germline CDR1 is LNHDA and CDR2 SQIVND (reference sequence). The ends were cut back, 4 bases at V and 0 bases at J, with 10 bases in the middle. The CDR3 nucleotides are TGTGCCAGTAGTAGGAGCGGAAACTCCTACAATGAGCAGTTCTTC. This encodes CASSRSGNSYNEQFF.

This clone was observed a handful of times. The chain recombines TRBV20-1 with TRBJ2-1; D is possibly TRBD2 (5 bases). The CDR3 covers 11 residues. Germline V gene data show CDR1 as DFQATT and CDR2 as SNEGSKA (reference sequence). V was cut by 3 bases and J by 11 bases, with 11 bases left in between. The CDR3 bases are TGCAGTGCTAGTGGACTGGTTCAGCAGTTCTTC. Translated, it gives CSASGLVQQFF.

This rearrangement joins TRBV5-1 to TRBJ2-3; 11 positions match TRBD2. This CDR3 spans 15 amino acids. V gave up 2 bases and J gave up 4 bases; unmatched junction bases: 3. The germline gives CDR1 SGHRS, CDR2 YFSETQ. The CDR3 spells CASSLMTSGADTQYF. For the CDR3, the DNA is TGCGCCAGCAGCTTAATGACTAGCGGGGCAGATACGCAGTATTTT.

The rearrangement links TRBV7-6 to TRBJ1-5; 7 bases fit TRBD1. The CDR3 extends over 16 amino acids. With 2 bases clipped from V and 4 bases from J, the junction kept 8 bases outside the gene matches. Germline lookup yields CDR1 SGHVS and CDR2 FNYEAQ. DNA of the CDR3: TGTGCCAGCAGCTTACAGACAGGGAACATTAATCAGCCCCAGCATTTT. Translating it yields CASSLQTGNINQPQHF.

The V gene is TRBV19, the J gene TRBJ2-4; D may be TRBD1 (6 bases). Looked up from germline, CDR1 is LNHDA and CDR2 is SQIVND (reference sequence). Trimming left V 2 bases short and J 0 bases short, with 11 bases between. The CDR3 runs to 16 residues. The CDR3 DNA sequence: TGTGCCAGTAGTATATTCCAAGGGGGAGCCAAAAACATTCAGTACTTC. It is translated as CASSIFQGGAKNIQYF.

This clone has just one count. The chain has TRBV27 and TRBJ2-3; D gene unclear. The germline gives CDR1 MNHEY, CDR2 SMNVEV (reference sequence). This CDR3 has 13 amino acids. Trimming removed 7 bases at V and 2 bases at J, with 10 bases between. The CDR3 DNA reads TGTGCCAGCAAGGCCTTTTCCACAGATACGCAGTATTTT. Translation: CASKAFSTDTQYF.

The chain carries TRBV6-5 and TRBJ1-1; D gene ambiguous. The CDR3 length is 12 residues. V lost 5 bases, J lost 6 bases, and 10 bases lay in between. Germline V gives CDR1 MNHEY, CDR2 SVGAGI. CDR3 coding DNA: TGTGCCAGCAGTCCTGTGGGCTCTGAAGCTTTCTTT. Residues: CASSPVGSEAFF.

The gene calls are TRBV6-5 and TRBJ2-7; TRBD2 is a possible D gene (5 bases). Germline V gives CDR1 MNHEY, CDR2 SVGAGI. V was pared by 4 bases and J by 4 bases, with 17 bases between. CDR3 length equals 15 residues. CDR3 coding DNA: TGTGCCAGCAGTTCACTCGCGGGTATTTCATACGAGCAGTACTTC. It specifies CASSSLAGISYEQYF.

The chain carries TRBV2 and TRBJ2-7, with TRBD1 matching 7 bases. The CDR3 runs to 15 residues. The germline V gene has CDR1 SNHLY and CDR2 FYNNEI. The trim removed 3 bases at V and 1 base at J, leaving 6 bases unmatched. The CDR3 nucleotides are TGTGCCAGCAGTGATTCGACAGGGCGGTCCTACGAGCAGTACTTC. Encoded protein: CASSDSTGRSYEQYF. Filled out from reference TRBV2 and TRBJ2-7, the complete variable domain reads EPEVTQTPSHQVTQMGQEVILRCVPISNHLYFYWYRQILGQKVEFLVSFYNNEISEKSEIFDDQFSVERPDGSNFTLKIRSTKLEDSAMYFCASSDSTGRSYEQYFGPGTRLTVT.

The chain carries TRBV28 and TRBJ2-7; either TRBD1 or TRBD2 may fit D (5 bases each). Between the trimmed V and J ends, which lost 6 bases and 0 bases, there was a span of 6 bases. Looked up from germline, CDR1 is MDHEN and CDR2 is SYDVKM. CDR3 size: 12 residues. DNA for the CDR3: TGTGCCAGCAGCGGGGCCTCCTACGAGCAGTACTTC. This translates into CASSGASYEQYF.

The chain links TRBV28 to TRBJ2-7; the D is unclear. The CDR3 loop spans 12 amino acids. Germline V lookup: CDR1 MDHEN, CDR2 SYDVKM. V lost 6 bases, J lost 9 bases, and 15 bases lay in between. CDR3 loop: CASRRAPAVQYF. The CDR3 DNA is TGTGCCAGCAGGAGAGCCCCGGCGGTGCAGTACTTC.